This TCR beta chain was recovered during a study of T cells in localized non-small cell lung cancer (dated by TCRdb to 2020 to 2021). Some background on the complete study: Comparing tumors with uninvolved tumor-adjacent lungs, the study looked at the T cell repertoires of approximately 250 patients with early-stage NSCLC. The mean age of the NSCLC patients was roughly 70 years, with 130 or so men and 85 to 110 women. The cohort was made up of 236 treatment-naive NSCLC patients whose localized lung tumors had been resected. On the study overall, not on this receptor specifically: Since the design was exploratory, TCR variables were selected using unadjusted p-values with no false-discovery rate correction. Because multi-region tumor sequencing was not performed, intratumor heterogeneity could not be ruled out. Uninvolved tumor-adjacent lung showed the highest T cell clonality, higher than tumor, which suggests more focused antigenic responses in the adjacent lung. Longer overall survival was associated with higher blood T cell density, whereas shorter survival was associated with higher adjacent-lung clonality. A median of about 50 of the top 100 tumor clones turned up in the paired uninvolved adjacent lung, and about 28 of those clones also ranked among the top 100 of that same adjacent lung.

The germline V gene encodes CDR1 LNHNV and CDR2 YYDKDF (reference sequence). Clipping removes 5 bases from V and 6 bases from J, with 11 as the unmatched junction base count. The CDR3 starts with the cysteine, ends with the phenylalanine, and has 16 residues. The retained sequence is limited to the CDR3, 48 bases, with the frame set at the first base. Points on this clone: What antigen it recognizes has not been identified. No quality values exist for individual bases; no much larger clone is one base distant.

At diagnosis, tumor, uninvolved tumor-adjacent lung and peripheral blood were collected and then preserved as a mix of FFPE and fresh-frozen material. For TCR repertoire profiling, the blood samples were analyzed as peripheral blood mononuclear cells. TCR beta CDR3 regions were sequenced from DNA using the immunoSEQ Assay. The paper's processing steps were these. T cell density was computed as TCR beta template counts normalized to usable DNA estimated by amplifying housekeeping genes. Richness was estimated using the preseqR package, with extrapolation to 400,000 templates for PBMC samples and to 120,000 templates for tissue samples. Clonality was defined by subtracting Pielou's evenness from one. Differential abundance testing on productive amino-acid clonotypes, with a minimum total count of 5 and an alpha of 0.1, was used to identify tissue-enriched TCRs. Repertoire overlap between compartments was quantified with the Jaccard Index and Morisita Overlap Index. GLIPH clustered TCR beta CDR3s with public tetramer-defined viral CDR3s; viral motifs required at least three viral sequences plus V-gene enrichment. What TCRdb holds here is the immuneACCESS table cut down to in-frame rearrangements. Part of the clones is not present; checked against another copy, under half of the missing clones reflect an unresolved V gene, and the others are unexplained. The D gene and trimming were derived from the DNA, and the V and J assignments and clone size from that table. Counted in this sample were approximately 54,000 clones; roughly 85% of them appeared once. The ten largest clones take up about 5.6% of the sample.

This TCR came from a woman aged 35 to 69 with stage I lung adenocarcinoma. The input for sequencing was peripheral blood, taken before any cancer treatment. This chain is built from TRBV15 and TRBJ2-2; TRBD1 lines up with 8 middle nucleotides. The CDR3 reads as follows: CATSLRTGIRSGELFF. The DNA sequence is TGTGCCACCAGCCTACGGACAGGGATCAGGTCCGGGGAGCTGTTTTTT.